This T cell receptor (beta chain) stems from a study of T cell clusters in autoimmune cytopenias. Study-wide points: The cluster-lack signature was not seen for secondary cytopenia versus chronic lymphocytic leukemia.

Of note for this clonotype: Its antigen is unidentified.

Each sample's input was about 270 ng genomic DNA, some 34,000 genome equivalents. One tube held mixed TRB-A and TRB-B primer pools for touch-down PCR. Following a re-call of the multiplex PCR reads, TCRdb has one entry per CDR3 protein and lacks DNA. This sample's table has about 3,100 distinct CDR3 sequences. Input material: peripheral blood. The source of this sequence is a human donor with an autoimmune cytopenia or autoimmune hepatitis (not recorded which).

The CDR3 sequence: CASSFTGRTEAFF. V and J are TRBV19 and TRBJ1-1; absent DNA, TCRdb's TRBD1 call cannot be checked. CDR1 is LNHDA, CDR2 SQIVND, per germline (reference sequence). The CDR3 is 13 residues long.